This TCR beta chain was sequenced for a study of identical twins. General observations from the study: Abundant cord blood beta clonotypes carried fewer insertions; memory repertoires showed none. Weaker excess twin sharing was observed in beta out-of-frame sequences. Conclusions were based on cross-sectional statistical analysis, without following the same donors.

Germline CDR1 DFQATT, CDR2 SNEGSKA (reference sequence). This CDR3 contains 13 residues. This clonotype was recorded a few times. Its antigen is not known. Each CDR3 protein is one row after TCRdb ran MiXCR on the 5' RACE reads. Of 1.5 million to 2 million distinct CDR3 sequences in the sample, under 35% were seen once. Healthy Caucasians made up all donors. The chain couples TRBV20-1 to TRBJ2-5; TRBD2 agrees at 8 bases. The J call may be wrong; the DNA end is better matched by TRBJ2-7. Sequenced input: cord blood. The TCR comes from a newborn girl in good health. The CDR3 DNA sequence: TGCAGTGCTAGCGGGGGGGCCAACTACGAGCAGTACTTC. Translated: CSASGGANYEQYF.